This TCR beta chain was sequenced during a study of blood T cell repertoires in COVID-19. The protocol was immunoSEQ multiplex PCR, while the TCRdb copy is restricted to in-frame clones and leaves out a portion. The sample holds some 150,000 clones, roughly 83% seen once. Between the trimmed V and J ends, which lost 1 base and 3 bases, there was a span of 6 bases. Germline V lookup: CDR1 SEHNR, CDR2 FQNEAQ (reference sequence). The CDR3 has 13 residues. This clone appeared a single time. The sequence was obtained from a woman between 45 and 60 years old who had recovered from COVID-19. The rearrangement uses TRBV7-9 and TRBJ1-1; TRBD1 might be the D (5 bases). Sequencing was carried out using PBMCs or T cells enriched from blood (not recorded which). CDR3 region: CASSLGDYTEAFF. In nucleotides, the CDR3 is TGTGCCAGCAGCTTAGGGGACTACACTGAAGCTTTCTTT.